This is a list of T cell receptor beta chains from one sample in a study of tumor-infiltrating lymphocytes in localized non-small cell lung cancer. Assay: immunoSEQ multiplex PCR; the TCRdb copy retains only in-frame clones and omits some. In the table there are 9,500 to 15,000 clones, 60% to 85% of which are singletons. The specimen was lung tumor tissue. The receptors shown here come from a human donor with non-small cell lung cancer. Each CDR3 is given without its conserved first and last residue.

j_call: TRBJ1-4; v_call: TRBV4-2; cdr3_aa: ASSQTDRATNEKLF
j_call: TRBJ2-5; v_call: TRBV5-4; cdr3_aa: ASSLALDSWGVETQY
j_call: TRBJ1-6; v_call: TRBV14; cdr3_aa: ASSQVFNSPLH
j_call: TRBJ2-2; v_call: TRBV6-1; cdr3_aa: ASRADRVGELF
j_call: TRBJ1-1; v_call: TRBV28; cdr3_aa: ASSLDRVDTEAF
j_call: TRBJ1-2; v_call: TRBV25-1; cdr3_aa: ASRRERYGYT
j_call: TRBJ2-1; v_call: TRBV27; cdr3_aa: ASRIWGPGRHNEQF
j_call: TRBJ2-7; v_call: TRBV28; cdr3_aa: ASSLFHVGVLGQGSYEQY
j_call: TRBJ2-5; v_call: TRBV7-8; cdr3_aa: ASTLGRQGTQY
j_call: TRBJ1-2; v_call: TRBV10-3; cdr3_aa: AISPPLLRGGNYGYT
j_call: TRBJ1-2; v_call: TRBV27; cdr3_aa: ASSRNRDDYGYT
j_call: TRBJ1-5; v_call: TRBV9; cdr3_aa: ASSHSGVWGQPQH
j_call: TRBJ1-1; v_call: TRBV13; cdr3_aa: ASSLGGQWAGATEAF
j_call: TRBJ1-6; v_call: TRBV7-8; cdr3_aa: ASSLIGGEDSPLH
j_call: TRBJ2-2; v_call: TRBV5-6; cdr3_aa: ASTLGGSGELF
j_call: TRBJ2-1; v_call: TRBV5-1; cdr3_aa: ASSLNSNNEQF
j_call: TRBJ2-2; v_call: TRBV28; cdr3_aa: ASSGSGTSFTGELF
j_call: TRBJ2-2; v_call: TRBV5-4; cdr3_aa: ASSLGGQSTGELF
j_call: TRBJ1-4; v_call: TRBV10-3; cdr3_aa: AISEEGGAEKLF
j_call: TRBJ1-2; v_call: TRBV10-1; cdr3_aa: ASSEGRGWWAGYT
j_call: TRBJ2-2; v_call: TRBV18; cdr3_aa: ASSPRRPGQGADGELF
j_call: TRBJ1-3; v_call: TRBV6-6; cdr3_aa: ASSYSASSGNTIY
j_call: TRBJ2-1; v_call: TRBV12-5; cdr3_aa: ASGTGQGPHNEQF
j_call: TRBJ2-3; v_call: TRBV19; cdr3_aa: ASSIGLGLITDTQY
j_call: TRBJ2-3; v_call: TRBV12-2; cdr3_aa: ASRPPPGQGTDTQY
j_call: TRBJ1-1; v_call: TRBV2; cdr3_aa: ASSDLGTGGFTEAF
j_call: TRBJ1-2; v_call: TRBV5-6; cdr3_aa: ASSPSGTGEIYGYT
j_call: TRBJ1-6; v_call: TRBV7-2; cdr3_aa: ASSLTPNLEESPLH
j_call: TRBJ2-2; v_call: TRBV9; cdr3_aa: ASSGLAGGEDGELF
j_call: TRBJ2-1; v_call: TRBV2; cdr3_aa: ASAGDYNEQF
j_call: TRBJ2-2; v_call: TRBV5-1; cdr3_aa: ASSLGHRNTGELF
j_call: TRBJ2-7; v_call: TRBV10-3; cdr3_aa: AISAPEGLTEQY
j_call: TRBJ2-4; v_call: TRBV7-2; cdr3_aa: ASSPQPLAKNIQY
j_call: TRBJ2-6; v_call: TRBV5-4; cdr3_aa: ASQRDASSGANVLT
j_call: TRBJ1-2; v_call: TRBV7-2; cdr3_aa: ASSPPTDTGGYGYT
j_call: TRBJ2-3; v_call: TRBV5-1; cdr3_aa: ASSSNSPYRDPQY
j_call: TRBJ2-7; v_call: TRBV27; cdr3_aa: ASSFSTSGASYEQY
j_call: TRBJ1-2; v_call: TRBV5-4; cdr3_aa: ASSLALKGTGGDGYT
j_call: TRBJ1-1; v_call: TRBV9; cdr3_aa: ASSAVPGANTEAF
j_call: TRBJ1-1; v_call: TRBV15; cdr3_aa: ATSRGEAGKAEAF